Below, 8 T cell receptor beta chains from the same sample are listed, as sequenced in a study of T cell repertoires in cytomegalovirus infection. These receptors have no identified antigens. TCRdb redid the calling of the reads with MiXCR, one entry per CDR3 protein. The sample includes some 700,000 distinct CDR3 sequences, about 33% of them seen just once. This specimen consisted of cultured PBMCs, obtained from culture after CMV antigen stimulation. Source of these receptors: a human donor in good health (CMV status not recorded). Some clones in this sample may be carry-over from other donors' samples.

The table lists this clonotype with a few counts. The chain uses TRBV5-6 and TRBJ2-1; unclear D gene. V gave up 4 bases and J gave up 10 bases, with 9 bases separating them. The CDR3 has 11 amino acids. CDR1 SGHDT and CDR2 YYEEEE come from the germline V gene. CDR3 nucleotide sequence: TGTGCCAGCAGCGCCGGACGGGAGCAGTTCTTC. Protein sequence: CASSAGREQFF.

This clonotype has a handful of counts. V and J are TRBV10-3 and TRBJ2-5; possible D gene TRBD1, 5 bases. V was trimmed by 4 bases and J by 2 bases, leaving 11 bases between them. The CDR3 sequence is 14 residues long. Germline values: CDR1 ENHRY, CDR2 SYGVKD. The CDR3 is CAISGQDTQETQYF. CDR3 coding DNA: TGTGCCATCAGTGGGCAGGACACGCAAGAGACCCAGTACTTC.

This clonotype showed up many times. The CDR3 loop is CASSATSGRYTDTQYF. CDR3 nucleotide sequence: TGTGCCAGCAGCGCGACTAGCGGACGTTACACAGATACGCAGTATTTT. The genes are TRBV7-2 and TRBJ2-3, with TRBD2 matching 9 bases. The CDR3 spans 16 residues. J lost 2 bases, V lost 5 bases, and 8 bases had no gene match. CDR1 is SGHTA, CDR2 FQGNSA, per germline.

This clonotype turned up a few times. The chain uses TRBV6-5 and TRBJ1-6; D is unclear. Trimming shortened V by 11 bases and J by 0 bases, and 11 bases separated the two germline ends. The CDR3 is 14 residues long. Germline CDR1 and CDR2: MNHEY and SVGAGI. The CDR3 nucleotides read TGTGCCTCCGGAATCAGCTCCTATAATTCACCCCTCCACTTT. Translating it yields CASGISSYNSPLHF.

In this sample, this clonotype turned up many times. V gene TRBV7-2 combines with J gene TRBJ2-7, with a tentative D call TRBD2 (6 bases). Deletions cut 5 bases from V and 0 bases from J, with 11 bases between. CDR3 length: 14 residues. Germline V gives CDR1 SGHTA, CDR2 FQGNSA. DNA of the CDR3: TGTGCCAGCAGCCCGGGACTCCACTCCTACGAGCAGTACTTC. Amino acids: CASSPGLHSYEQYF. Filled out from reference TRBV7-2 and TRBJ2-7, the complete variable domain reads GAGVSQSPSNKVTEKGKDVELRCDPISGHTALYWYRQSLGQGLEFLIYFQGNSAPDKSGLPSDRFSAERTGGSVSTLTIQRTQQEDSAVYLCASSPGLHSYEQYFGPGTRLTVT.

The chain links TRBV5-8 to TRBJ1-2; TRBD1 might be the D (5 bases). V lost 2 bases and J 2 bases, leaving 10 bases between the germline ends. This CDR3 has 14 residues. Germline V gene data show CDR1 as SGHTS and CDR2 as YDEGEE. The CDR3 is CASSFDSPNYGYTF. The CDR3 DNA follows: TGTGCCAGCAGCTTTGACAGCCCGAACTATGGCTACACCTTC.

DNA of the CDR3: TGCAGTGCTAGATTTTGGGGATGGGACTATGGCTACACCTTC. Translated, it gives CSARFWGWDYGYTF. The rearrangement uses TRBV20-1 and TRBJ1-2, with unresolved D. Trimming took 2 bases from V and 3 from J, leaving 13 bases between them. Germline V gene sequence: CDR1 DFQATT, CDR2 SNEGSKA (reference sequence). CDR3 length: 14 amino acids.

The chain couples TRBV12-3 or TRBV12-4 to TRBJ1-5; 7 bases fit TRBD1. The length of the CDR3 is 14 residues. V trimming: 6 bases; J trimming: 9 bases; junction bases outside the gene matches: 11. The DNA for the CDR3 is TGTGCCAGCAGGAAGGCAGGGGGTGGGGGGCCCCAGCATTTT. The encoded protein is CASRKAGGGGPQHF.